The entry below gives a single TCR beta chain sequence along with its context. This sample was included in a study of blood T cell repertoires in COVID-19. The repertoire was sequenced with immunoSEQ multiplex PCR; TCRdb's copy has only in-frame clones and lacks some. The repertoire holds under 300,000 clones, with approximately 82% as singletons. The clonotype comes from a woman aged 40 to 50 who had recovered from COVID-19. Sequencing used peripheral blood.

The CDR3 region has the DNA TGTGCCAGCAGTGAACAGCAGGGCCAGACAGATACGCAGTATTTT. It is translated as CASSEQQGQTDTQYF. This chain joins TRBV2 and TRBJ2-3; TRBD1 might be the D (5 bases). The CDR3 sequence is 15 residues long. Germline CDR1 is SNHLY and CDR2 is FYNNEI. With 2 bases removed from V and 3 bases from J, the gap between germline ends came to 12 bases.